The entry below gives a single TCR beta chain sequence along with its context. Antigen unknown. Genomic DNA acted as the template from which TCR beta VDJ combination and CDR3 sequence profiling were carried out. TCRdb used MiXCR to reprocess the reads, holding one entry per CDR3 protein. This sample has under 350,000 distinct CDR3 sequences, with 50% to 65% found just once. An expansion of CD8+CD57+ cells by flow cytometry had been shown in patients chosen for sequencing. The blood sampling took place in patients who had so far received no therapy. The CDR3 is 11 residues long. From germline, CDR1 is DFQATT and CDR2 SNEGSKA (reference sequence). V gave up 3 bases and J gave up 11 bases, with 12 bases separating them. This sample stems from a study of CD8+CD57+ T cells in acquired aplastic anemia. About the research overall: Isolated CD4+ and CD8+ cells, once sorted, yielded DNA averaging around 3 ug.

Overall study findings and caveats: Roughly 30 CD8+ CDR3 sequences occurred in both the patients and the controls.

V is TRBV20-1 and J is TRBJ2-3, with D maybe TRBD2 (5 bases). Material for sequencing was sorted CD4+, CD8+, or CD8+CD57+ T cells (not recorded which) from PBMCs. The sequence came from a human donor with aplastic anemia. The CDR3 bases are TGCAGTGCTAGGTGGGGAGAGGGGCAGTATTTT. Translated: CSARWGEGQYF.